Listed below are T cell receptor beta chains from one sample, sequenced in a study of T cells in Graves' hyperthyroidism and ophthalmopathy. One entry per CDR3 protein, called by TCRdb with MiXCR from the multiplex PCR reads. The sample has around 690,000 distinct CDR3 sequences; roughly 17% are singletons. The specimen was blood. These TCRs come from a man aged 50-59 years with Graves' hyperthyroidism. Each CDR3 is given with its conserved first and last residue. Each record gives: D gene, J gene, clone size, V gene, CDR3 DNA, CDR3 protein. A D gene is named only where the DNA matches it firmly. Clone size is not always given. Where it is, it says once, few, many or a class for expanded clones.

TRBD1 TRBJ2-7 few TRBV5-4 TGTGCCAGCAGCTGGAGGGACAGGGGTACTTCCTACGAGCAGTACTTC CASSWRDRGTSYEQYF
. TRBJ2-7 many TRBV27 TGTGCCAGCAGTTTAAAGGGGACCTACGAGCAGTACTTC CASSLKGTYEQYF
TRBD1 TRBJ2-2 few TRBV7-9 TGTGCCAGCAGCAAACTCGGGACAGGGGCGCCCGGGGAGCTGTTTTTT CASSKLGTGAPGELFF
. TRBJ2-3 few TRBV7-3 TGTGCCAGCAGCTTCTCGGTCGCAGATACGCAGTATTTT CASSFSVADTQYF
. TRBJ2-3 many TRBV20-1 TGCAGTGCTAGAGACAGGGGGGGCACAGATACGCAGTATTTT CSARDRGGTDTQYF
TRBD1 TRBJ1-2 few TRBV18 TGTGCCAGCTCACCCACAGGGGTTATTTCTGGCTACACCTTC CASSPTGVISGYTF
. TRBJ1-5 . TRBV9 TGTGCCAGCAGCGGAAAGGGTTCTGAAAATCAGCCCCAGCATTTT CASSGKGSENQPQHF
. TRBJ2-1 many TRBV11-3 TGTGCCAGCAGCTGGAACAGCTACAATGAGCAGTTCTTC CASSWNSYNEQFF
. TRBJ2-3 . TRBV7-6 TGTGCCAGCAGCTTAGCTTTGAGCACAGATACGCAGTATTTT CASSLALSTDTQYF
. TRBJ1-1 many TRBV28 TGTGCCAGCAGTAGGATCGGGGAGATGAACACTGAAGCTTTCTTT CASSRIGEMNTEAFF
TRBD1 TRBJ2-5 . TRBV20-1 TGCAGTGCTAGAGGTCAAGGGACAGCACAGATGAGTCAAGAGACCCAGTACTTC CSARGQGTAQMSQETQYF
. TRBJ2-5 . TRBV19 TGTGCCAGTAGTATAGTGGCAGGGGAAGAGACCCAGTACTTC CASSIVAGEETQYF
. TRBJ2-1 many TRBV10-3 TGTGCCATCAGTGGCCCCGGGACCAGAGGGGTCGGTGAGCAGTTCTTC CAISGPGTRGVGEQFF
. TRBJ2-1 few TRBV7-9 TGTGCCAGCAGCTTAGCCCCGGGTAGCGATCATGAGCAGTTCTTC CASSLAPGSDHEQFF
TRBD2 TRBJ2-1 many TRBV20-1 TGCAGTGCCATTTCCGGGACTAGCGGGACCAATGAGCAGTTCTTC CSAISGTSGTNEQFF
TRBD2 TRBJ2-3 many TRBV30 TGTGCCTGGAGTAGGGGGAGGGGACTAGCGGGAGCCGATACGCAGTATTTT CAWSRGRGLAGADTQYF
TRBD2 TRBJ2-1 many TRBV5-8 TGTGCCAGCAGCTTGCTAGCGGAATACAATGAGCAGTTCTTC CASSLLAEYNEQFF
TRBD1 TRBJ2-7 . TRBV28 TGTGCCAGCGGTGGGACAGACCCAAGATGGGAGCAGTACTTC CASGGTDPRWEQYF
TRBD2 TRBJ2-7 few TRBV12-3/TRBV12-4 TGTGCCAGCAGGGGCCCTAGCGGGAGGGCGAGTGAGCAGTACTTC CASRGPSGRASEQYF
. TRBJ1-2 many TRBV6-1 TGTGCCAGCAGTGAGACCGCGGCTAACTATGGCTACACCTTC CASSETAANYGYTF
TRBD2 TRBJ2-3 many TRBV2 TGTGCCAGCAGTAGACTAGCGGGAGGTAACACAGATACGCAGTATTTT CASSRLAGGNTDTQYF
TRBD2 TRBJ2-2 few TRBV19 TGTGCCAGTAGTATCTGGCGGGAGGTGACCGGGGAGCTGTTTTTT CASSIWREVTGELFF
. TRBJ2-1 many TRBV12-3/TRBV12-4 TGTGCCAGCAGCAAAAGAAGGTCCGCGTTCAATGAGCAGTTCTTC CASSKRRSAFNEQFF
. TRBJ1-4 . TRBV6-5 TGTGCCAGCAGTTACTCCCCCGGTGCAACTAATGAAAAACTGTTTTTT CASSYSPGATNEKLFF
. TRBJ2-7 many TRBV28 TGTGCCAGCGGGCCGATGACCTACGAGCAGTACTTC CASGPMTYEQYF
. TRBJ2-6 many TRBV28 TGTGCCAGCAGTTTAGGTTTTAAGGCTGGGGCCAACGTCCTGACTTTC CASSLGFKAGANVLTF
TRBD2 TRBJ2-1 many TRBV9 TGTGCCAGCAGCCCTGAGACTAGCGGGAGTGATGAGCAGTTCTTC CASSPETSGSDEQFF
. TRBJ1-1 . TRBV6-1 TGTGCCAGCAGTCCCCCTTTTGGACAGCTACAAATGAACACTGAAGCTTTCTTT CASSPPFGQLQMNTEAFF
TRBD1 TRBJ1-1 few TRBV3-1 TGTGCCAGCAGCCTGGGGACAGGGCAGACTGAAGCTTTCTTT CASSLGTGQTEAFF
TRBD2 TRBJ2-7 many TRBV20-1 TGCAGTGCTAGGGTGACTAGCGGGAGGGTACAGTACTTC CSARVTSGRVQYF
. TRBJ1-1 few TRBV7-9 TGTGCCAGCAGCTCGGGGAACGGGAACACTGAAGCTTTCTTT CASSSGNGNTEAFF
TRBD1 TRBJ2-5 many TRBV7-2 TGTGCCAGCAGCTTAATGGGACAGCACCAAGAGACCCAGTACTTC CASSLMGQHQETQYF
. TRBJ1-3 . TRBV12-3/TRBV12-4 TGTGCCAGCACATCGGACCGCCTACACTCTGGAAACACCATATATTTT CASTSDRLHSGNTIYF
TRBD1 TRBJ2-7 few TRBV7-9 TGTGCCAGCAGCGCGCATTCCGGGACAGGGAAAAACGAGCAGTACTTC CASSAHSGTGKNEQYF
TRBD2 TRBJ2-5 many TRBV7-2 TGTGCCAGCAGCCCCCGGACTAGCGGGGCAAGGGAGACCCAGTACTTC CASSPRTSGARETQYF
. TRBJ1-1 many TRBV2 TGTGCCAGCAGTGGACAGGCCCTAATGAACACTGAAGCTTTCTTT CASSGQALMNTEAFF
TRBD1 TRBJ2-6 . TRBV10-2 TGCGCCAGCAGTGACCCGGGGCGGACAGGGCAATACTCTGGGGCCAACGTCCTGACTTTC CASSDPGRTGQYSGANVLTF
. TRBJ2-1 many TRBV10-1 TGCGCCAGCAGTGAGGGTGCCAGCGGGACAGGTCGGGAGCAGTTCTTC CASSEGASGTGREQFF
. TRBJ1-1 . TRBV4-3 TGCGCCAGCAGCCAAGGTGACAGTGTCACTGAAGCTTTCTTT CASSQGDSVTEAFF
. TRBJ1-5 . TRBV28 TGTGCCAGCAGTTTATTCCGGGAAGTGCCGAATCAGCCCCAGCATTTT CASSLFREVPNQPQHF
. TRBJ2-7 few TRBV30 TGTGCCTGGAGCGGCATGGCCCAGCAGTACTTC CAWSGMAQQYF
TRBD1 TRBJ2-1 . TRBV5-1 TGCGCCAGCAGCTCCTTAGGACAGGGGGCCAACAATGAGCAGTTCTTC CASSSLGQGANNEQFF
TRBD2 TRBJ2-1 . TRBV5-1 TGCGCCAGCAGCTCCGGGACTAGCGGGACGAGCTCCTACAATGAGCAGTTCTTC CASSSGTSGTSSYNEQFF
. TRBJ1-3 few TRBV12-3/TRBV12-4 TGTGCCAGTCCGGCGGTCTCTGGAAACACCATATATTTT CASPAVSGNTIYF
. TRBJ2-2 many TRBV28 TGTGCCAGCAGGCCAGGGGGGACCGGGGAGCTGTTTTTT CASRPGGTGELFF
. TRBJ2-5 few TRBV14 TGTGCCAGCAGCCAATGGGGAAAAGACGGATCCCAAGAGACCCAGTACTTC CASSQWGKDGSQETQYF
TRBD2 TRBJ2-1 many TRBV24-1 TGTGCCACCAGTGATTTTAACCCGACTAGCGGGAACTACAATGAGCAGTTCTTC CATSDFNPTSGNYNEQFF
. TRBJ1-1 . TRBV19 TGTGCCAGTAGGGCGGGGGAACTGACAGGCCACACTGAAGCTTTCTTT CASRAGELTGHTEAFF
. TRBJ2-5 . TRBV7-2 TGTGCCAGCAGGGGTACCGTAACCCAGTACTTC CASRGTVTQYF
. TRBJ1-3 . TRBV4-2 TGTGCCAGCAGCCACATAAGCAGAAACACCATATATTTT CASSHISRNTIYF
. TRBJ1-2 . TRBV6-1 TGTGCCAGCAGTGGACAGAGTATGAATGGCTACACCTTC CASSGQSMNGYTF